This entry is about one T cell receptor (beta chain). Its antigen is not known. The data originate from a study of T-cell memory formation after mild COVID-19. Study-wide points: Pre-infection memory showed some responding clones, and this suggested that cross-reactive memory joined.

TCRdb analysed the 5' RACE reads with MiXCR anew, one entry per CDR3 protein. Among approximately 250,000 distinct CDR3 sequences listed, 15% to 19% were seen once. The V gene lost 5 bases and the J gene lost 2 bases, with 13 bases spanning the gap. Per the germline V gene, CDR1 is SGHTA and CDR2 is FQGNSA. The CDR3 consists of 15 residues. The sequence came from an adult woman who had mild COVID-19 (a few samples of this study predate the infection). Cell type and time point are not known. The V gene is TRBV7-2, the J gene TRBJ2-1; TRBD2 might be the D (6 bases). The sequenced sample consisted of PBMCs or a T cell subset sorted from them (not recorded which). CDR3 coding DNA: TGTGCCAGCAGCCGATCGGGACTCACCTACAATGAGCAGTTCTTC. Encoded protein: CASSRSGLTYNEQFF.